These 18 T cell receptor beta chains originate from one sample sequenced in a study of blood T cell repertoires in COVID-19. The method was immunoSEQ multiplex PCR; TCRdb's version includes in-frame clones alone and lacks a portion of them. The sample carries about 200,000 clones, approximately 81% recorded once. Sequenced: peripheral blood. These TCRs come from a woman of 80 years or more with acute or convalescent COVID-19.

This chain links TRBV2 with TRBJ1-2, with a tentative D call TRBD1 (6 bases). This CDR3 is built from 13 residues. Germline-derived CDR1 and CDR2 are SNHLY and FYNNEI. V was pared by 4 bases and J by 4 bases, with 10 bases between. The CDR3, as DNA: TGTGCCAGCAGTGTGGGACACTTCTATGGCTACACCTTC. Amino acids: CASSVGHFYGYTF.

The table lists this clone with many counts. V is TRBV30 and J is TRBJ1-2; TRBD1 might be the D (6 bases). CDR3 length equals 12 residues. Germline V lookup: CDR1 GTSNPN, CDR2 SVGIG (reference sequence). The V gene lost 3 bases and the J gene lost 7 bases, with 12 bases spanning the gap. For the CDR3, the DNA is TGTGCCTGGAGCCCAGGGGATTTTGGCTACACCTTC. It codes for CAWSPGDFGYTF. Combining the CDR3 with reference TRBV30 and TRBJ1-2 gives the whole variable domain SQTIHQWPATLVQPVGSPLSLECTVEGTSNPNLYWYRQAAGRGLQLLFYSVGIGQISSEVPQNLSASRPQDRQFILSSKKLLLSDSGFYLCAWSPGDFGYTFGSGTRLTVV.

This clone was detected once. V gene TRBV21-1 combines with J gene TRBJ1-2. TRBV21-1 is termed a pseudogene. CDR3 length: 15 residues. As DNA, the CDR3 is TGTGCCAGCAGCAAAGCCGCGGGGGTCAAAGATGGCTACACCTTC. Translated: CASSKAAGVKDGYTF.

The CDR3 sequence is CASSFGTGDTNTEAFF. The CDR3 region has the DNA TGTGCCAGCAGCTTTGGGACAGGAGATACGAACACTGAAGCTTTCTTT. This chain connects TRBV11-3 to TRBJ1-1; TRBD1 agrees at 8 bases. Germline CDR1 SGHNT, CDR2 YENEEA. V lost 3 bases to trimming and J lost 1 base; unmatched junction nucleotides: 7. The CDR3 is 16 residues long.

This chain joins TRBV7-2 and TRBJ2-3, with 7 bases lining up with TRBD2. With 1 base clipped from V and 4 bases from J, the junction kept 8 bases outside the gene matches. There are 16 residues in the CDR3. Per the germline V gene, CDR1 is SGHTA and CDR2 is FQGNSA. CDR3 DNA: TGTGCCAGCAGCTTAGGACTAGCTGAGGGAGCAGATACGCAGTATTTT. It encodes CASSLGLAEGADTQYF.

J is TRBJ2-3 and V is TRBV27; D may be TRBD1 (5 bases). From germline, CDR1 is MNHEY and CDR2 SMNVEV (reference sequence). The ends were cut back, 4 bases at V and 2 bases at J, with 13 bases in the middle. The CDR3 spans 15 residues. This CDR3 is CASSSGHPITDTQYF. The CDR3 DNA sequence: TGTGCCAGCAGTTCCGGACATCCAATCACAGATACGCAGTATTTT.

This clone was found once. V and J are TRBV5-1 and TRBJ2-1; 9 bases are a match to TRBD2. V shed 4 bases and J 5 bases; nucleotides not matched to a gene: 10. The CDR3 is made up of 16 amino acids. Germline CDR1 SGHRS, CDR2 YFSETQ. The DNA of the CDR3 is TGCGCCAGCAGCCCCGGCGGGACTAGCAACCACAATGAGCAGTTCTTC. This codes for CASSPGGTSNHNEQFF.

Only one count was recorded for this clone. The V and J genes are TRBV5-4 and TRBJ1-6, with 12 bases aligning to TRBD1. J lost 6 bases, V lost 4 bases, and 8 bases had no gene match. Germline V gene data show CDR1 as SGHNT and CDR2 as YYREEE (reference sequence). The CDR3 consists of 17 residues. In nucleotides, the CDR3 is TGTGCCAGCAGCATACCGGGACAGGGGGCGGCTAATTCACCCCTCCACTTT. Amino acid sequence: CASSIPGQGAANSPLHF.

This CDR3 reads CASRDSSNQPQHF. CDR3 in DNA: TGTGCCAGCAGGGACAGTTCTAATCAGCCCCAGCATTTT. The V call is TRBV28, the J call TRBJ1-5, with D possibly matching TRBD1 (6 bases). The CDR3 extends over 13 amino acids. Trimming removed 6 bases from V and 4 bases from J, with 10 bases in between. From germline, CDR1 is MDHEN and CDR2 SYDVKM.

This clone was seen a few times. This chain uses TRBV14 with TRBJ1-1; 8 nucleotides line up with TRBD1. After removal of 4 bases from V and 4 bases from J, the junction contained 8 bases not matched to a gene. The CDR3 sequence is 15 residues long. Germline CDR1 reads SGHDN; CDR2 reads FVKESK. The CDR3, as DNA: TGTGCCAGCAGCCTGGAAGGACAGGGCGTCACTGAAGCTTTCTTT. Encoded protein: CASSLEGQGVTEAFF. Using reference TRBV14 and TRBJ1-1 for the parts outside the CDR3, the full variable domain is EAGVTQFPSHSVIEKGQTVTLRCDPISGHDNLYWYRRVMGKEIKFLLHFVKESKQDESGMPNNRFLAERTGGTYSTLKVQPAELEDSGVYFCASSLEGQGVTEAFFGQGTRLTVV.

This rearrangement joins TRBV12-3 or TRBV12-4 to TRBJ2-3; D gene ambiguous. Deletions cut 3 bases from V and 4 bases from J, with 8 bases between. This CDR3 has 13 residues. CDR3 coding DNA: TGTGCCAGCAGTTTTGAGTGGTCAGATACGCAGTATTTT. It translates to CASSFEWSDTQYF.

This rearrangement joins TRBV13 to TRBJ2-1; 10 bases align to TRBD2. Germline lookup yields CDR1 PRHDT and CDR2 FYEKMQ (reference sequence). This CDR3 spans 18 amino acids. The V segment lost 4 bases and the J segment 0 bases; nucleotides outside the gene matches: 9. CDR3 DNA sequence: TGTGCCAGCAGCTCCAAAACTAGCGGGGTCCACTCCTACAATGAGCAGTTCTTC. Translating it yields CASSSKTSGVHSYNEQFF. Together with reference TRBV13 and TRBJ2-1, the CDR3 gives the full variable domain: AAGVIQSPRHLIKEKRETATLKCYPIPRHDTVYWYQQGPGQDPQFLISFYEKMQSDKGSIPDRFSAQQFSDYHSELNMSSLELGDSALYFCASSSKTSGVHSYNEQFFGPGTRLTVL.

This sequence joins TRBV7-8 and TRBJ1-1; D ambiguous. The CDR3 has 14 amino acids. V was shortened by 6 bases and J by 0 bases, with 11 bases between the two germline ends. The germline V gene has CDR1 SGHVS and CDR2 FQNEAQ. The CDR3 sequence: CASSRGAVNTEAFF. The CDR3 DNA is TGTGCCAGCAGTCGGGGTGCGGTGAACACTGAAGCTTTCTTT.

This chain links TRBV7-2 with TRBJ2-5; TRBD2 agrees at 15 bases. Trimming at V came to 5 bases and at J to 0 bases, leaving 7 bases not matched to a gene. Germline CDR1 reads SGHTA; CDR2 reads FQGNSA. CDR3 size: 18 residues. In DNA form, the CDR3 reads TGTGCCAGCAGCAGGGGGACTAGCGGGGGGTCCCACCAAGAGACCCAGTACTTC. Its translation is CASSRGTSGGSHQETQYF.

The chain has TRBV24-1 and TRBJ2-1, with D possibly matching TRBD1 (5 bases). From germline, CDR1 is KGHDR and CDR2 SFDVKD. This CDR3 comprises 15 residues. Trimming removed 1 base from V and 5 bases from J, with 11 bases in between. DNA of the CDR3: TGTGCCACCAGTGATTTTAGGACACCTAACAATGAGCAGTTCTTC. Amino acid sequence: CATSDFRTPNNEQFF.

The V and J genes are TRBV5-1 and TRBJ2-5; 9 positions match TRBD1. With V trimmed by 7 bases and J by 5 bases, 9 bases remained unmatched. This CDR3 has 14 amino acids. CDR1 is SGHRS and CDR2 is YFSETQ in the germline V gene. CDR3 in amino acids: CASGTGQGRETQYF. The DNA of the CDR3 is TGCGCCAGCGGAACCGGACAGGGGAGGGAGACCCAGTACTTC.

This clone was found once. The gene calls are TRBV4-2 and TRBJ1-1; no clear D. Trimming removed 1 base at V and 10 bases at J, with 13 bases between. The CDR3 consists of 13 residues. Germline assignment: CDR1 LGHNA and CDR2 YNFKEQ. The CDR3 reads CASSQGLSPGAFF. DNA of the CDR3: TGTGCCAGCAGCCAAGGGCTCTCACCAGGAGCTTTCTTT.

This rearrangement joins TRBV11-3 to TRBJ1-1, with D possibly TRBD1 on 5 matching bases. In germline, CDR1 is SGHNT, CDR2 YENEEA. The CDR3 spans 16 residues. The V end was cut by 4 bases, the J end by 1 base, with 16 bases between. The CDR3: CASSSSRGWTNTEAFF. CDR3 nucleotides: TGTGCCAGCAGCTCGTCTAGGGGCTGGACGAACACTGAAGCTTTCTTT.